Following are 12 T cell receptor beta chains from one sample sequenced in a study of blood T cell repertoires in COVID-19 (dated by TCRdb to the early 2020s). Receptors were amplified or captured by the immunoSEQ multiplex PCR assay. TCRdb took over this immuneACCESS table, retaining in-frame rearrangements with V and J assigned. Such tables are incomplete; in checked studies, under half of the missing clones stem from an unresolved V gene, and the remainder is unexplained. This sample holds 39,000 or so clones; around 85% were observed only once. The ten largest account for approximately 38% of the sample. Sequencing was done on a sample of peripheral blood. The receptor source for this set is a man between 35 and 55 years old with active or convalescent COVID-19.

The chain joins TRBV7-9 to TRBJ2-6; D possibly corresponds to TRBD2 (5 bases). Germline V gene data show CDR1 as SEHNR and CDR2 as FQNEAQ (reference sequence). Trimming took off 1 base at V and 0 bases at J, with 13 bases between the two ends. CDR3 size: 18 residues. The chain's CDR3 is CASSLERVLDSGANVLTF. In nucleotides, the CDR3 is TGTGCCAGCAGCTTAGAGAGGGTCCTAGACTCTGGGGCCAACGTCCTGACTTTC.

The V gene is TRBV5-1, the J gene TRBJ1-2; 11 bases align to TRBD1. Looked up from germline, CDR1 is SGHRS and CDR2 is YFSETQ. V lost 7 bases to trimming and J lost 1 base; unmatched junction nucleotides: 6. This CDR3 region has 15 residues. The CDR3 DNA reads as TGCGCCAGCCCTCCCGGGACAGGGGGTAACTATGGCTACACCTTC. Translated: CASPPGTGGNYGYTF. Complete variable domain (other parts from reference TRBV5-1 and TRBJ1-2): KAGVTQTPRYLIKTRGQQVTLSCSPISGHRSVSWYQQTPGQGLQFLFEYFSETQRNKGNFPGRFSGRQFSNSRSEMNVSTLELGDSALYLCASPPGTGGNYGYTFGSGTRLTVV.

Ten or more counts support this clone. The chain recombines TRBV5-1 with TRBJ2-3; 10 nucleotides agree with TRBD2. V gave up 7 bases and J gave up 4 bases; unmatched junction bases: 6. Germline loops: CDR1 SGHRS, CDR2 YFSETQ. The CDR3 runs 14 residues. CDR3 coding DNA: TGCGCCAGCGGAGCGGGGGGGAATGCAGATACGCAGTATTTT. Protein sequence: CASGAGGNADTQYF.

This clone was seen a handful of times. This chain connects TRBV13 to TRBJ1-4, with TRBD1 as a possible D gene (6 bases). The CDR3 is made up of 14 amino acids. The V gene's germline CDR1 is PRHDT and CDR2 FYEKMQ (reference sequence). Trimming removed 5 bases at V and 7 bases at J, with 14 bases between. The CDR3 is CASSLRGAGEKLFF. The CDR3 DNA sequence: TGTGCCAGCAGCCTCCGGGGGGCGGGTGAAAAACTGTTTTTT.

The genes are TRBV27 and TRBJ2-7; TRBD1 might be the D (5 bases). The V gene lost 0 bases and the J gene lost 6 bases, with 6 bases spanning the gap. This CDR3 region has 12 residues. Germline CDR1 and CDR2: MNHEY and SMNVEV (reference sequence). CDR3 bases: TGTGCCAGCAGTTTATCAGGGGTCGAGCAGTACTTC. It encodes CASSLSGVEQYF.

The rearrangement uses TRBV27 and TRBJ1-2, with 7 bases aligning to TRBD1. The CDR3 spans 16 residues. From germline, CDR1 is MNHEY and CDR2 SMNVEV (reference sequence). V was pared by 3 bases and J by 7 bases, with 14 bases of the junction left unmatched. As DNA, the CDR3 is TGTGCCAGCAGTTTTTGGGCAGGGGGGAGAGAGTTTGGCTACACCTTC. Its protein product is CASSFWAGGREFGYTF.

The rearrangement links TRBV14 to TRBJ2-7; weak D call: TRBD1 (5 bases). CDR1 and CDR2 from the germline V gene are SGHDN and FVKESK. Trimming took off 4 bases at V and 4 bases at J, with 14 bases between the two ends. CDR3 length: 14 amino acids. The CDR3 sequence: CASSPRVGAYEQYF. The CDR3, as DNA: TGTGCCAGCAGCCCCCGGGTAGGGGCATACGAGCAGTACTTC.

The chain uses TRBV5-1 and TRBJ2-2; D may be TRBD1 (6 bases). The CDR3 is made up of 16 amino acids. Trimming pared 4 bases from V and 1 base from J, leaving 14 bases between. From germline, CDR1 is SGHRS and CDR2 YFSETQ. CDR3 region: CASSTAPGQNTGELFF. As DNA, the CDR3 is TGCGCCAGCAGCACCGCCCCGGGACAGAACACCGGGGAGCTGTTTTTT.

The chain carries TRBV24-1 and TRBJ2-1, with 8 bases aligning to TRBD2. The CDR3 spans 15 residues. The germline gives CDR1 KGHDR, CDR2 SFDVKD. Germline trimming cut 3 bases from V and 5 bases from J; bases unmatched to any gene: 5. The CDR3 DNA reads TGTGCCACCAGTGATCCTCCGGGGGGGAACAATGAGCAGTTCTTC. Amino acids: CATSDPPGGNNEQFF.

The genes are TRBV29-1 and TRBJ2-1; TRBD1 agrees at 8 bases. V dropped 5 bases and J dropped 5; count of bases not matched to a gene: 2. The CDR3 contains 12 residues. Germline CDR1 reads SQVTM; CDR2 reads ANQGSEA. The CDR3 spells CSVWTGNNEQFF. As DNA, the CDR3 is TGCAGCGTTTGGACAGGGAACAATGAGCAGTTCTTC.

This clone was seen a single time. This chain connects TRBV27 to TRBJ2-7, with D perhaps matching TRBD1 (8 bases). Germline V gene data show CDR1 as MNHEY and CDR2 as SMNVEV (reference sequence). This CDR3 contains 14 residues. V was trimmed by 3 bases and J by 4 bases, leaving 13 bases between them. The CDR3 nucleotides are TGTGCCAGCAGTTTCACAGGGGGGGCGTACGAGCAGTACTTC. Translating gives CASSFTGGAYEQYF.

The V and J genes are TRBV11-3 and TRBJ2-3; D remains ambiguous. Germline assignment: CDR1 SGHNT and CDR2 YENEEA. V was pared by 3 bases and J by 6 bases, with 10 bases between. This CDR3 has 13 amino acids. The CDR3: CASSFTPRDTQYF. The CDR3 DNA reads TGTGCCAGCAGCTTTACGCCTCGGGATACGCAGTATTTT.